Listed below are T cell receptor beta chains from one sample, sequenced in a study of cytomegalovirus exposure and HLA in healthy donors. Method: immunoSEQ multiplex PCR; TCRdb's copy keeps in-frame clones and lacks some. Of approximately 220,000 clones in the sample, over 60% were seen once. The sequenced sample was PBMCs. The receptor set was obtained from a man aged 18 to 35 in good health and CMV-seronegative. The CDR3 runs from the conserved cysteine through the conserved F or W. A D gene is named only where the DNA matches it firmly. Size tells how often a clone was seen (once, few, many) or the class of an expanded clone, and some rows leave it out.

-	-	TRBJ1-6	TRBV6-4	CASRRDFVSPLHF	TGTGCCAGCCGTCGGGACTTTGTTTCACCCCTCCACTTT
-	-	TRBJ1-2	TRBV19	CASSRQSAYGYTF	TGTGCCAGTAGCCGTCAAAGCGCCTATGGCTACACCTTC
-	-	TRBJ1-6	TRBV9	CASSPWDTNNSPLHF	TGTGCCAGCAGCCCCTGGGACACAAATAATTCACCCCTCCACTTT
few	-	TRBJ2-1	TRBV9	CASSVLGGSYNEQFF	TGTGCCAGCAGCGTATTGGGGGGCTCCTACAATGAGCAGTTCTTC
-	-	TRBJ1-4	TRBV4-2	CASSQQDKDEKLFF	TGTGCCAGCAGCCAACAGGACAAGGATGAAAAACTGTTTTTT
-	-	TRBJ2-1	TRBV7-2	CASSLSWSSYNEQFF	TGTGCCAGCAGCTTATCTTGGAGCTCCTACAATGAGCAGTTCTTC
-	-	TRBJ2-6	TRBV25-1	CASSGTQGSGANVLTF	TGTGCCAGCAGTGGGACCCAGGGGTCTGGGGCCAACGTCCTGACTTTC
-	-	TRBJ1-4	TRBV5-4	CASSPEGGSNEKLFF	TGTGCCAGCAGCCCGGAGGGGGGGAGTAATGAAAAACTGTTTTTT
-	TRBD2	TRBJ2-7	TRBV19	CASSGRGGEQYF	TGTGCCAGTAGCGGACGGGGGGGCGAGCAGTACTTC
few	TRBD1	TRBJ1-1	TRBV6-5	CASRRTGNTEAFF	TGTGCCAGCAGGAGGACAGGGAACACTGAAGCTTTCTTT
-	-	TRBJ2-3	TRBV27	CASSRSTDTQYF	TGTGCCAGCAGCCGGAGCACAGATACGCAGTATTTT
-	TRBD1	TRBJ2-3	TRBV6-4	CASSVGTGSTDTQYF	TGTGCCAGCAGCGTAGGGACAGGGAGCACAGATACGCAGTATTTT
-	TRBD1	TRBJ1-2	TRBV23-1	CASSQFGTGPGYGYTF	TGCGCCAGCAGTCAATTTGGGACAGGACCGGGCTATGGCTACACCTTC
few	TRBD1	TRBJ1-1	TRBV5-1	CASSLRDRAALGTEAFF	TGCGCCAGCAGCCTCCGGGACAGGGCCGCACTGGGGACTGAAGCTTTCTTT
-	-	TRBJ2-3	TRBV27	CASSLGSKRTDTQYF	TGTGCCAGCAGCCTCGGGTCCAAACGCACAGATACGCAGTATTTT
-	-	TRBJ2-7	TRBV27	CASSLVAGTYEQYF	TGTGCCAGCAGTTTAGTTGCAGGCACCTACGAGCAGTACTTC
once	-	TRBJ2-1	TRBV6-1	CASSEVGVGAYNEQFF	TGTGCCAGCAGTGAAGTAGGGGTTGGGGCCTACAATGAGCAGTTCTTC